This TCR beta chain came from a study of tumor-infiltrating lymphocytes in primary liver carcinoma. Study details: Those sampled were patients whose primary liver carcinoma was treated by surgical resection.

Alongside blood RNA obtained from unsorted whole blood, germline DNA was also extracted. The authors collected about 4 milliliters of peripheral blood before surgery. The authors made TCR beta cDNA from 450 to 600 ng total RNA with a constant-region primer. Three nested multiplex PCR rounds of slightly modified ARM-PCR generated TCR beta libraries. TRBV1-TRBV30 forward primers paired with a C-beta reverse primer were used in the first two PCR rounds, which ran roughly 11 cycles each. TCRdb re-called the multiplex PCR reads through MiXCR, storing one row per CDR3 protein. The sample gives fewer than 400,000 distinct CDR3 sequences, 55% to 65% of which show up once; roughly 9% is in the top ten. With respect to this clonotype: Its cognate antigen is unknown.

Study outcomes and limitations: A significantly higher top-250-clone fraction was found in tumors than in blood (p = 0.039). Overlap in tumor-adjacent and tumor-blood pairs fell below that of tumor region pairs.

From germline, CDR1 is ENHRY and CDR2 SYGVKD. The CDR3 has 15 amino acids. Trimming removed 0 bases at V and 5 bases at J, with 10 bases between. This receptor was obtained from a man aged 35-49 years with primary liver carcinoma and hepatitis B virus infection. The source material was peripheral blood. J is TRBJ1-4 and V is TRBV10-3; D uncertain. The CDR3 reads CAISESSLANEKLFF. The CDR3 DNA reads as TGTGCCATCAGTGAGTCTTCGTTAGCAAATGAAAAACTGTTTTTT.